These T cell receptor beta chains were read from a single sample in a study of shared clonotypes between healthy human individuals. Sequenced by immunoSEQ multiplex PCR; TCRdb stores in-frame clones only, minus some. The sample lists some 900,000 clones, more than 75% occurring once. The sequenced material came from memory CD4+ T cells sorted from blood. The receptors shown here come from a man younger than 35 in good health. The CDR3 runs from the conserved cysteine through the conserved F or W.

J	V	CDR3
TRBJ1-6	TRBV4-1	CASSKGGQGAKSPLHF
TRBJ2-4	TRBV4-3	CASSQGPKGQGVKNIQYF
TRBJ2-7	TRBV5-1	CASSSGLGTSDYEQYF
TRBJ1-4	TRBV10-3	CATGGGATNEKLFF
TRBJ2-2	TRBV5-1	CASSLVLAGNTGELFF
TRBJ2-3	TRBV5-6	CASSLYSGGTDRTDTQYF
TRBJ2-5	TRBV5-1	CASSLVFGTGEETQYF
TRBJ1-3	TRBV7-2	CASSRDGSSGNTIYF
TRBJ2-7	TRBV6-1	CASSDLDRGPYEQYF
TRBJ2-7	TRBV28	CASSSSRLAGPSSYEQYF
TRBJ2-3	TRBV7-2	CAGNRGNADTQYF
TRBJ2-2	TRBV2	CASSVDGRRSAGELFF
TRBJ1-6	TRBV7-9	CASSLGAGYNSPLHF
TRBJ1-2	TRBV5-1	CASSPATGVYGYTF
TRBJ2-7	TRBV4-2	CASSQDGYAGGAYEQYF
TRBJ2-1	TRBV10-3	CAISEDQRWGNEQFF
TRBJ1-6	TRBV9	CASSVRDSDNSPLHF
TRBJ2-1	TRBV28	CASSLTSGTGPEQFF
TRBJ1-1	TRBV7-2	CASSLRGSNTEAFF
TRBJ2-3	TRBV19	CASSKEPGQGWADTQYF
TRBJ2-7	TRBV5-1	CASNDRAYEQYF
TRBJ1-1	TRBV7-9	CASSFSGAPEAFF